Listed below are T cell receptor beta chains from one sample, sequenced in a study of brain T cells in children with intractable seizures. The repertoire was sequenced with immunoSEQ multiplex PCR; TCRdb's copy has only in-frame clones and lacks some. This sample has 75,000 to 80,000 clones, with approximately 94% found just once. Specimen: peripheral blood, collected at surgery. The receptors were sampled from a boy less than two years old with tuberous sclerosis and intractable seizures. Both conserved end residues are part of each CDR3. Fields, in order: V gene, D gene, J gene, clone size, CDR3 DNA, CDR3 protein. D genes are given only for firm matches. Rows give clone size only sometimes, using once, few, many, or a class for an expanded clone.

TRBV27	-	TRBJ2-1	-	TGTGCCAGCAGTTTACTAGCTCGAGACACCGAGCAGTTCTTC	CASSLLARDTEQFF
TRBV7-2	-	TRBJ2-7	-	TGTGCCAGCAGCTTAGCGAAGGGAAACTACGAGCAGTACTTC	CASSLAKGNYEQYF
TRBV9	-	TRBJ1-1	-	TGTGCCAGCAGCGAACCCCGGGGCCCTGTGGGGGACACTGAAGCTTTCTTT	CASSEPRGPVGDTEAFF
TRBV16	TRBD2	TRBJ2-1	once	TGTGCCAGCAGCCAACTACTAGCGGGTTACTCCTACAATGAGCAGTTCTTC	CASSQLLAGYSYNEQFF
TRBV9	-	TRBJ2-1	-	TGTGCCAGCAGCGTAGAGGGGACGAGGCAGTTCTTC	CASSVEGTRQFF
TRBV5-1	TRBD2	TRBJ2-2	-	TGCGCCAGCAGCTTGTGGATAGCGGGAGGGACCGGGGAGCTGTTTTTT	CASSLWIAGGTGELFF
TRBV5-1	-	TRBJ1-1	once	TGCGCCAGCAGTCCGACGGCGGGGACTAACACTGAAGCTTTCTTT	CASSPTAGTNTEAFF
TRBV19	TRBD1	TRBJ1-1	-	TGTGCCAGTAGTATATTGGCAGGGGGCACTGAAGCTTTCTTT	CASSILAGGTEAFF
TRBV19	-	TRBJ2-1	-	TGTGCCAGTAGGAACACGGGAACTGGAGGAGATGAGCAGTTCTTC	CASRNTGTGGDEQFF
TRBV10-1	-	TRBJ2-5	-	TGCGCCAGCAGTGAGCAGGGCCCGGGAGAGGGGGCCCAAGAGACCCAGTACTTC	CASSEQGPGEGAQETQYF
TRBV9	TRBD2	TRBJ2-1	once	TGTGCCAGCAGCGTAGTGGGACTAGCGGGAGTTAATGAGCAGTTCTTC	CASSVVGLAGVNEQFF
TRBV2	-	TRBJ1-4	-	TGTGCCAGCACTCAACTGGGGGCAACTAATGAAAAACTGTTTTTT	CASTQLGATNEKLFF
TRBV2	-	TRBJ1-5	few	TGTGCCAGCAGTGAAAGGGGCCAGACTGATCAGCCCCAGCATTTT	CASSERGQTDQPQHF
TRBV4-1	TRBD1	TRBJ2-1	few	TGCGCCAGCAGCCAAGAGAACAGGGGAAACGGTTTGAATGAGCAGTTCTTC	CASSQENRGNGLNEQFF
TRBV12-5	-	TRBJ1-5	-	TGTGCTAGTGGTATCCGCCAATTCCAGCTTAGCAATCAGCCCCAGCATTTT	CASGIRQFQLSNQPQHF
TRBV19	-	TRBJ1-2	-	TGTGCCAGTAGTCTCTCGTATGGCTACACCTTC	CASSLSYGYTF
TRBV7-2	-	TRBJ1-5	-	TGTGCCAGCAGCCCAGGGGTAAATCAGCCCCAGCATTTT	CASSPGVNQPQHF
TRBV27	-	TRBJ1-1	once	TGTGCCAGCAGTTTCCGGACAGATAAAGCTTTCTTT	CASSFRTDKAFF
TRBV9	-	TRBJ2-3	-	TGTGCCAGCAGCGAGAGAGGTTGGGATACGCAGTATTTT	CASSERGWDTQYF
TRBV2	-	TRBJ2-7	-	TGTGCCAGCAGTGACAGGGCCTACGAGCAGTACTTC	CASSDRAYEQYF
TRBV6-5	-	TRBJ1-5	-	TGTGCCACCTCCTCCTCGGACCCGGGGAATCAGCCCCAGCATTTT	CATSSSDPGNQPQHF
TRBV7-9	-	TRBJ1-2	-	TGTGCCAGCAGCGCAAACGACGGATACTATGGCTACACCTTC	CASSANDGYYGYTF
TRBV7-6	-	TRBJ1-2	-	TGTGCCAGCAGCCGAACAGGGTACGGCTACACCTTC	CASSRTGYGYTF
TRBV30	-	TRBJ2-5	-	TGTGCCTGGAGTAGACGGGCTAGAGGTGGAGAGACCCAGTACTTC	CAWSRRARGGETQYF
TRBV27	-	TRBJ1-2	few	TGTGCCAGCAGTTTATGGGCAGGGGAGGGCTACACCTTC	CASSLWAGEGYTF
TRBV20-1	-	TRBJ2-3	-	TGCAGTGCTAGTCAGGGACTGGGGGCAGATACGCAGTATTTT	CSASQGLGADTQYF
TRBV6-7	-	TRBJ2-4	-	TGTGCCAGCAGTTACAGAGGGGGTAACTATGAAAACATTCAGTACTTC	CASSYRGGNYENIQYF
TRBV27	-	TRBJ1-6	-	TGTGCCAGCAGTTTGTGGGACTATAATTCACCCCTCCACTTT	CASSLWDYNSPLHF
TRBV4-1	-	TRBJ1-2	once	TGCGCCAGCAGCCAAGTTTACAGGGATGCTGGCTACACCTTC	CASSQVYRDAGYTF
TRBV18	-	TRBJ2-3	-	TGTGCCAGCTCACCACTCAGGGGGGGCACAGATACGCAGTATTTT	CASSPLRGGTDTQYF
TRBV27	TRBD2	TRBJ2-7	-	TGTGCCAGCAGTTTATCAGCGGGAGGTACCTACGAGCAGTACTTC	CASSLSAGGTYEQYF
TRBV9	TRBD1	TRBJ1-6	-	TGTGCCAGCAGCGTATCGGGACAGGGAGAATCACCCCTCCACTTT	CASSVSGQGESPLHF
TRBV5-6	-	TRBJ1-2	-	TGTGCCAGCAGCCTACCCCTACTGACAGAGAACTATGGCTACACCTTC	CASSLPLLTENYGYTF
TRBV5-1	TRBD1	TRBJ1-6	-	TGCGCCAGCAGCTTGGAAGGACAGGGGGATTCACCCCTCCACTTT	CASSLEGQGDSPLHF
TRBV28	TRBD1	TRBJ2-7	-	TGTGCCAGCAGTTTACTTCCGGGACAGCTTCCCTACGAGCAGTACTTC	CASSLLPGQLPYEQYF
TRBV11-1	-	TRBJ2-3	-	TGTGCCAGCAGCTTATTTGGGGGCAGGGCAGATACGCAGTATTTT	CASSLFGGRADTQYF
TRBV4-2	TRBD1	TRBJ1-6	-	TGTGCCAGCAGCCAAATGGATACAGGGGGCTATTCACCCCTCCACTTT	CASSQMDTGGYSPLHF